What follows are 3 T cell receptor beta chains derived from one specimen sequenced in a study of shared clonotypes between healthy human individuals. Repertoires were generated with immunoSEQ multiplex PCR, while TCRdb's copy carries only in-frame clones and drops some. There are 2,500,000 or so clones in the sample; about 90% occur only once, and 0.37% lies in the top ten. The source material was naive CD4+ T cells from PBMCs. As to subset: CD45RA+ positively selected. These receptors all come from a man aged 18-30 years in good health. Some clones in this sample may be carry-over from other donors' samples.

The rearrangement uses TRBV18 and TRBJ1-3; weak D call: TRBD1 (5 bases). The CDR3 contains 20 residues. V lost 0 bases to trimming and J lost 1 base, with 22 bases between them. Germline CDR1 and CDR2: KGHSH and LQKENI. This chain's CDR3 is CASSPPDAQGFTPSGNTIYF. As DNA, the CDR3 is TGTGCCAGCTCACCACCGGATGCGCAGGGATTCACTCCGTCTGGAAACACCATATATTTT.

Comment on this clone: This specimen includes other DNA sequences encoding the same CDR3. The chain links TRBV11-2 to TRBJ2-2; no clear D gene. Germline CDR1 SGHAT, CDR2 FQNNGV. With 4 bases removed from V and 0 bases from J, the gap between germline ends came to 3 bases. The length of the CDR3 is 13 residues. The CDR3 bases are TGTGCCAGCAGCTATACGAACACCGGGGAGCTGTTTTTT. It translates to CASSYTNTGELFF.

The chain is built from TRBV19 and TRBJ1-5; weak D call: TRBD1 (5 bases). Germline CDR1 reads LNHDA; CDR2 reads SQIVND (reference sequence). CDR3 length equals 15 residues. Trimming left V 7 bases short and J 0 bases short, with 13 bases between. The CDR3, as DNA: TGTGCCAGTACCAATTGGGGGAGTAGCAATCAGCCCCAGCATTTT. It specifies CASTNWGSSNQPQHF. Looking up the rest from reference TRBV19 and TRBJ1-5 gives the full variable domain: DGGITQSPKYLFRKEGQNVTLSCEQNLNHDAMYWYRQDPGQGLRLIYYSQIVNDFQKGDIAEGYSVSREKKESFPLTVTSAQKNPTAFYLCASTNWGSSNQPQHFGDGTRLSIL.